The present entry profiles one TCR beta chain with its context. Antigen: not known. Assay used: immunoSEQ multiplex PCR; TCRdb lists only in-frame clones, some missing. The sample contains approximately 35,000 clones, approximately 86% of which appear only once. The data originate from a study of T cells in narcolepsy. Study background: Enrolled donors included narcolepsy type 1 or type 2 patients and healthy controls. Study-level results: Some memory CD4+ repertoires had no autoreactive clone sequences. Healthy controls reportedly lacked the autoreactive clonotypes serially found in patients' blood. Autoreactive HCRT-specific and TRIB2-specific clonotypes were marked in same-patient CSF-versus-blood CD4+ comparisons.

The CDR3 totals 18 residues. Per germline, CDR1 SGDLS and CDR2 YYNGEE. V dropped 4 bases and J dropped 0; count of bases not matched to a gene: 13. The genes are TRBV9 and TRBJ2-1, with 7 bases matching TRBD1. The receptor was derived from a human donor with narcolepsy. The source material was CD45RA- memory CD4+ T cells from PBMCs. CDR3 sequence (DNA): TGTGCCAGCAGCCCCTACCAAGGGACAGCCTTCTCCTACAATGAGCAGTTCTTC. Translation: CASSPYQGTAFSYNEQFF.